This T cell receptor beta chain originates from a study of blood T cell repertoires in COVID-19 (dated by TCRdb to the early 2020s). With respect to the entire study: Collaborator samples came from the United States, Italy and Spain and covered acute and convalescent phases of COVID-19. The prospective study material was composed of cDNA or gDNA derived from T cells, B-cell-depleted T cells, or PBMCs. Subjects who had been exposed to COVID-19, were actively infected with it, or had recovered from it provided the deeply sampled blood TCRbeta repertoires that made up the dataset. The repertoires were released in a freely available public database intended as a resource for research on the immune response to SARS-CoV-2. The samples were drawn from the first 160 participants of the ongoing ImmuneRACE study and from under 1,500 subjects provided by 6 global collaborators. Sample metadata almost always included a de-identified subject ID, COVID-19 status, age in years and sex. Where available, HLA class I and class II types were obtained from metadata supplied by the sample provider rather than from assay-based typing. What the authors observed across the whole study: Clinical and demographic metadata were provided uncurated, with the amount varying by source and participant.

Sequences GTSNPN (CDR1) and SVGIG (CDR2) are obtained from the germline V gene (reference sequence). The CDR3 sequence holds 16 residues, the cysteine and phenylalanine included. Only the CDR3 DNA is retained, 48 bases long and in frame from the first base. V was cut back by 7 bases and J by 4 bases, leaving a gap of 25 bases between them. As for this clone: Its antigen is unknown. It has no much larger one-base neighbor in the sample; base qualities were not kept.

TCRbeta CDR3 regions were amplified from genomic DNA by means of the immunoSEQ Assay, a bias-controlled multiplex PCR. Per the source publication's procedure: The number of nucleated cells in each sample was estimated from the amplification of reference gene primers within the assay. To quantify the absolute abundance of each unique TCRbeta CDR3 rearrangement, sequence reads were collapsed and filtered. For each sample, productive Simpson clonality was calculated by taking the square root of Simpson's diversity index across productive rearrangements. Sourced from immuneACCESS, this table was stored by TCRdb with only in-frame sequences that have V and J called. A share of the clones is absent; for the studies checked, an unresolved V gene accounts for under half, and the remainder has no known explanation. The D gene and trimming were derived from the DNA, and the V and J assignments and clone size from that table. The sample contains 100,000 to 150,000 clones, roughly four fifths of them found a single time. The ten top clones hold under 4.5% of the sample.

Whole blood was collected in K2EDTA tubes by collaborating institutions according to the institutions' own protocols. For TCRbeta analysis, collaborators shipped samples as frozen whole blood, isolated PBMCs, or DNA extracted from either of those sample types. Sequenced sample: peripheral blood. The receptor comes from a woman between 50 and 59 years old with acute or convalescent COVID-19. The V and J genes are TRBV30 and TRBJ1-2; TRBD1 is a possible D gene, resting on 6 matching bases. The CDR3: CAYPRKGTLNLYGYTF. The bases are TGTGCCTACCCACGAAAGGGGACACTCAACCTCTATGGCTACACCTTC.